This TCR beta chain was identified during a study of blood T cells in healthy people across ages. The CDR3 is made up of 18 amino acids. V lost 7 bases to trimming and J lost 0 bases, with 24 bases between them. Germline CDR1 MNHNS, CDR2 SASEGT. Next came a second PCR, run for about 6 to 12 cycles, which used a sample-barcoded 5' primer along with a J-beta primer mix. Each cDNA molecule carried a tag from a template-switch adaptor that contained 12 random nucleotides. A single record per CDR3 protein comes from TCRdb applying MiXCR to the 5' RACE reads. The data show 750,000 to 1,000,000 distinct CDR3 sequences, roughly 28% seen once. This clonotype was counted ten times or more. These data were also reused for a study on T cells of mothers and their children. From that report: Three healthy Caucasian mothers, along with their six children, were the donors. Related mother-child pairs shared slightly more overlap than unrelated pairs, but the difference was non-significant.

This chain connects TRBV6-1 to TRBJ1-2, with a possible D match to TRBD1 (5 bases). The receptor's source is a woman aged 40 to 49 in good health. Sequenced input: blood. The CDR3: CASTPGPGRRSTNYGYTF. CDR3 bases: TGTGCCAGCACCCCGGGGCCAGGCCGAAGGAGTACTAACTATGGCTACACCTTC.